This TCR beta chain was obtained from a study of T cell responses to AZD1222 COVID-19 vaccine. Only in-frame clones appear in the TCRdb table, and some are missing; sequencing was by immunoSEQ multiplex PCR. This sample carries about 150,000 clones, 80% to 90% of them seen once, and the ten largest clones take approximately 7.2%. Details on this clone: The junction differs from germline at one of its ends, possibly a read error.

Germline V gene sequence: CDR1 MGHRA, CDR2 YSYEKL. The CDR3 sequence is 13 residues long. The specimen comprised peripheral blood, sampled on day 0 of AZD1222 vaccination. This clonotype was sampled from an adult in good health. The V call is TRBV4-1, the J call TRBJ1-6; perhaps TRBD1 as D (5 bases). CDR3 DNA: TGCGCCAGCAGCCCGACCCTAACCGGGACCAAGAACTTT. Amino acids: CASSPTLTGTKNF.